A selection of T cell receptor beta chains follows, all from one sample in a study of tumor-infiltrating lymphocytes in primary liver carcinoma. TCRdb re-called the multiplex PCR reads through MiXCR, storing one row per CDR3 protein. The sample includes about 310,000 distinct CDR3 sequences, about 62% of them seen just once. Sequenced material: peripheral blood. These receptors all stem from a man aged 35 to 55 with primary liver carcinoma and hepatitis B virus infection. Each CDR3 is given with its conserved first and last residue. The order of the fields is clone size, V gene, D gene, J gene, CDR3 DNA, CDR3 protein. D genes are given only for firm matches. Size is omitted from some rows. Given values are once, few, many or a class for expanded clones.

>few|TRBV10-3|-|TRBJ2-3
TGTGCCATCAGTGAGAATCCGCCAGACACAGATACGCAGTATTTT
CAISENPPDTDTQYF
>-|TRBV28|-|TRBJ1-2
TGTGCCAGCAGTCTTCCCACGGGCTACACCTTC
CASSLPTGYTF
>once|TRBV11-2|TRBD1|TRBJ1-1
TGTGCCAGCAACTTAGGTACAGGGGTAGCTTTCTTT
CASNLGTGVAFF
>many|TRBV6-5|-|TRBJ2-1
TGTGCCAGCAGCCTTCGTGGGACCTACAATGAGCAGTTCTTC
CASSLRGTYNEQFF
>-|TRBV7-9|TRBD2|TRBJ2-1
TGTGCCAGCAGCCTAAGGGACAGGGGACTAGCGGGAGTACATGAGCAGTTCTTC
CASSLRDRGLAGVHEQFF
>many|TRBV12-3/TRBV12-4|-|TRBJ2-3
TGTGCCAGCAGTAATCTAGATACGCAGTATTTT
CASSNLDTQYF
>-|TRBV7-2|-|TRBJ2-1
TGTGCCAGCAGCTACGTGGGGGACAATGAGCAGTTCTTC
CASSYVGDNEQFF
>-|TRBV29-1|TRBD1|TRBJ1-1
TGCAGCATCACAGGGGGCCTACTTTTAGACACTGGAGCTCTCTTT
CSITGGLLLDTGALF
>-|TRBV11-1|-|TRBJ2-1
TGTGCCGGCAGCGACTCTAACTCATCCTACAATGAGCGGTTCTTC
CAGSDSNSSYNERFF
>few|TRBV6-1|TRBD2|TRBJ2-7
TGTGCCAGCAGTGCCCAAACGACTAGCGCTCCCTACGAGCAGTACTTC
CASSAQTTSAPYEQYF
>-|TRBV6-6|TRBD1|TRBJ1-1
TGTGCCTTCGTAGGGACAGGTTTTCCGAAGATGAACACTGAAGCTTTCTTT
CAFVGTGFPKMNTEAFF
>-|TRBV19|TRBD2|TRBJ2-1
TGTGCCAGTACCGGGACTACCTACAATGAGCAGTTCTTC
CASTGTTYNEQFF
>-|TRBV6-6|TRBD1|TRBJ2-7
TGTACCAGTAGTACAGGGGGGTCCTACGAGCAGTACTTC
CTSSTGGSYEQYF
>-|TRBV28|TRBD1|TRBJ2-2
TGTGCCAGCAGTACCCGGGACAGGGATACCGGGGAGCTGTTTTTT
CASSTRDRDTGELFF
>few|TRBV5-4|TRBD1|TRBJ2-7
TGTGCCAGCAGCCCGGAGGGTACAGGGGGCTACGAGCAGTACTTC
CASSPEGTGGYEQYF
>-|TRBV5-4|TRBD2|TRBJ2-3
TGTGTCAGCAGCTTGGGGGGAGCGGGAGAGCACGTACCCCACACAGATACGCAGTATTTT
CVSSLGGAGEHVPHTDTQYF
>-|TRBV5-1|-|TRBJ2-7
TGCGCCAGCAGCTTGGAGAGGGGGGCTACCTACGAGCAGTACTTC
CASSLERGATYEQYF
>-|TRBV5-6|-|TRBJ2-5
TGTGTTAGCAGCTTAGTGGATGGAGAGACCCAGTACTTC
CVSSLVDGETQYF
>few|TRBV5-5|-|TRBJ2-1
TGTGCCAGCAGCTTGGGTGTAGGGAACAAGTTCTTC
CASSLGVGNKFF
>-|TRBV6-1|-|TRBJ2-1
TGTGCCAGCAGTGCGGTACGCAGCTCCTACAATGAGCAGTTCTTC
CASSAVRSSYNEQFF
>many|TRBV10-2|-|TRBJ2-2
TGCGCCAGCACAGGGACCGGGGAGCTGTTTTTT
CASTGTGELFF
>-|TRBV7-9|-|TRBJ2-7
TGTGCCGGCAGTCCGACAGGCGAGAAGTACTTC
CAGSPTGEKYF
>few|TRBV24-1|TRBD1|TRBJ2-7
TGTGCCACCAGTGACTCCGGGACAGCCTCCTACGAGCAGTACTTC
CATSDSGTASYEQYF
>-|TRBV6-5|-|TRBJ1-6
TGTGCCAGCACTTACTCCCCGGGAGCAGCTAATTCACCCCTCCACTTT
CASTYSPGAANSPLHF
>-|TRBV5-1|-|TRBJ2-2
TGCGCCAGCAACTTGGTTGCCGCGAACACCGGGGAGCTGTTTTTT
CASNLVAANTGELFF
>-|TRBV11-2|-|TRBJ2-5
TGTGGCAGCAGCTTACAGGGTGACCAAGAGACCCGGTACTTC
CGSSLQGDQETRYF